This T cell receptor beta chain emerged from a study of cytomegalovirus exposure and HLA in healthy donors (dated by TCRdb to the late 2010s). Study-wide context: In an earlier analysis of several hundred of the donors, 276 Gb of sequence data and 90 million to 120 million unique TCR beta sequences from about 179 million T cells were reported. An early release covering more than 500 HLA-typed donors comprised roughly 300 gigabases of sequencing data and approximately 80 million unique TCR sequences. Among the roughly 400 genotyped donors, more than 70% belonged to the genetic ancestry cluster associated with self-reported Caucasian donors. The aim of the study was to test whether cataloging public T cell receptors could identify signatures of past pathogen exposure. The study used immunosequencing to profile the T cell repertoires of 666 subjects and linked those repertoires to cytomegalovirus serostatus. Along with the approximately 700-subject first cohort, a separate validation cohort of around 120 different subjects was used. To predict cytomegalovirus infection status, the study combined high-throughput TCR immunosequencing, statistical association of individual TCRs with disease status, and machine learning. A later analysis re-examined previously published TCR beta repertoires from more than 650 donors and added high-resolution HLA genotyping to investigate patterns of TCR occurrence. Rather than using new phenotypic data, the later analysis identified candidate immune exposures from TCR beta sequences and from how often those sequences occurred across donors. An earlier analysis of approximately 630 of the donors applied high-throughput TCR beta sequencing to assess whether each TCR beta V gene segment acted as functional or pseudogenic. Alongside the repertoire data, information on donor age, sex, ethnicity and CMV serostatus was compiled. A later genetic analysis used genome-wide SNP genotypes for about 60% of the roughly 700 donors, treating that subset as a discovery cohort. All discovery cohort repertoires had been generated on a single sequencing platform. Both class I and class II loci were covered by HLA typing, at four-digit resolution. Typing coverage differed by locus: A, B, C, DRB1 and DQB1 were typed in about 620-630 donors, DQA1 in 500 to 550, DPA1 in 600 to 610, and DPB1 in just under 490. Roughly 5 DR-DQ haplotypes were handled as single units for association and clustering because linkage in the cohort was strong. Across 398 genotyped donors of the cohort, an average of about 220,000 unique TCR beta nucleotide sequences per donor were sequenced, and 15% to 20% of those sequences were non-productive. General conclusions and limits of the study: HLA typing was unavailable for some donors at each locus, so association tests used only the typed subset. This cohort had only TCR beta chains sequenced, and the lack of alpha or paired-chain data limited which features could be detected. Most TCR sequences were observed very rarely across donors, whereas some public TCRs were present in many individuals. A later analysis found that most CMV-associated TCR beta chains appeared HLA-restricted, with HLA associations seemingly driven largely by CMV exposure. An association between a missense DCLRE1C variant and V-gene and J-gene trimming of TCR beta chains was found in a later genetic analysis and replicated in an independent cohort. Compared with equally common non-associated chains, HLA-associated TCR beta chains in a later analysis were more clonally expanded and had lower generation probabilities. The classifier was reported to diagnose cytomegalovirus status with high specificity and sensitivity in both the original cohort and the validation cohort. Presence/absence analyses assumed roughly uniform sequencing depth across donors, an assumption that may not hold. Assigning TCR associations to individual alleles was difficult when HLA alleles, especially DR and DQ, strongly co-occurred. Correlated functional status among segregating V segments might reflect linkage disequilibrium, but an unknown experimental factor could not be ruled out. According to a later genetic analysis, donors in an Asian-associated ancestry cluster had fewer N-insertions in productive TCRs than the approximately 710-donor mean. In the study, 150 to 200 TCR beta chains were listed as associated with cytomegalovirus. The authors suggested that the approach could potentially be generalized to other disease states and immunological phenotypes. In a later analysis, the rate of TCR association differed among HLA loci, with DRB1 alleles having the most associated TCRs and HLA-C alleles having the fewest. The only immune exposure information available for the cohort was CMV serostatus. In a later analysis, 15,000 to 20,000 TCR beta sequences were associated with specific HLA alleles at a false discovery rate of 0.05. A further reported finding was that TCR beta sequences accurately predicted the HLA-A and HLA-B alleles for most subjects in the first cohort. Because counts were too low, about 17 rarely observed V segments, including chromosome 9 orphons, were excluded from the earlier analysis of about 500 of the donors. In vitro tests confirmed that a few of the cytomegalovirus-associated TCR beta chains recognize cytomegalovirus antigens. In a later analysis, several top co-occurrence clusters were reported to appear linked to parvovirus B19, influenza, CMV and Epstein-Barr virus. The sequencing pipeline was judged likely to have produced a cluster of highly shared sequence variants as a technical artifact. Broadly in line with IMGT annotations, most TCR beta V segments showed up in productive rearrangements about 87% or about 30% of the time in an earlier analysis of around 600 of the donors. Some IMGT-functional V segments, including TRBV6-2 and TRBV6-3, could not be distinguished by the 87-base-pair reads and were therefore excluded.

The cohort was made up of 666 healthy bone marrow donors. Cohort members were all nominally healthy when sampled, although unrecorded immune exposures were likely present. The donor was CMV seronegative and belonged to the group of approximately 320 seronegative cohort members. A peripheral blood sample was collected from each donor, and TCR beta sequencing was performed on peripheral blood mononuclear cells. The Qiagen DNeasy Blood Extraction Kit was used to extract genomic DNA from the blood cell samples. On this clone: It has no known antigen specificity. Base qualities are missing; no much larger clone stands one base away.

The CDR3 has 14 amino acids, counting the end cysteine and phenylalanine. The entry retains the CDR3 DNA only, 42 bases that are in frame from base 1. The germline V gene gives CDR1 as SGHAT and CDR2 as FQNNGV. The germline V and J ends show losses of 1 base and 3 bases respectively, and no gene match explains 2 bases of the junction. The library was produced with the immunoSEQ multiplex PCR assay. For the multiplex PCR, a mixture combining 60 forward primers for TCR Vbeta segments and 13 reverse primers for TCR Jbeta segments was used. The CDR3 region of rearranged TCR beta genes was amplified from genomic DNA by a multiplex PCR assay. The Illumina HiSeq System was used to sequence the amplified TCR beta libraries as 87-base-pair reads. The study's processing was this. Across the 640 or so repertoires, a later analysis counted about 81 million unique TCR beta chains, 8.5 million to 12 million of which were shared by at least two donors. A nearest-neighbor algorithm error-corrected the raw reads and collapsed the reads into unique sequences, merging closely related sequences to remove PCR and sequencing errors. To assign V, D and J gene segments, CDR3 sequences were aligned to IMGT reference sequences. For a sequence to be retained, a match of at least six nucleotides to both a V gene segment and a J gene segment was required. Rearrangements were classified as productive when the CDR3 lacked stop codons and remained in frame with V and J, and all other rearrangements were classified as non-productive. Following IMGT convention, CDR3 was defined as the stretch from the second conserved V-encoded cysteine up to the conserved J-encoded phenylalanine. The earlier analysis of about 570 of the donors excluded any sequence lacking an unambiguous match to a single V gene segment. An earlier analysis of 587 of the donors called V segments functional above 56.7% productive rearrangements and segregating when the between-donor standard deviation exceeded 5%. A statistical classification framework was developed to diagnose cytomegalovirus status using the catalog of TCR beta chain sequences. In a later analysis, TCR nucleotide sequences were compared against IMGT/GENE-DB human TR gene sequences so that V and J genes could be assigned. Using the TCRdist pipeline, a later analysis assigned CDR3 sequences along with most-parsimonious VDJ recombination scenarios. In a later analysis, each TCR beta chain was defined by its CDR3 amino acid sequence together with its V-gene family, and reads lacking a unique V-gene family were excluded. In a later analysis, 450 to 600 highly shared, low-generation-probability nucleotide sequences were removed to address suspected cross-contamination and a sequencing artifact. For each public chain, a later analysis derived a clonal expansion index from normalized ranks of inferred template counts within each repertoire. A later analysis computed generation probabilities with a VDJ recombination model fitted to out-of-frame rearrangements, and checked the results against IGoR. In a later analysis, TCR-TCR, TCR-HLA and TCR-CMV co-occurrence was scored with hypergeometric tests, and a repertoire-size bias correction was applied to TCR pairs. False discovery rates were estimated in a later analysis by permuting HLA or CMV assignments 20 times. In a later analysis, co-occurring TCRs were grouped with DBSCAN, and TCRdist sequence similarity was added when clustering was performed within HLA-allele-positive subsets. Co-occurrence clustering excluded repertoires with fewer than 30,000 or more than 120,000 public chains, plus five with anomalous nucleotide sharing. The table was pulled from immuneACCESS by TCRdb, which kept in-frame rearrangements only. Such tables lose some clones; where checked, under half of the loss comes from unresolved V genes, and the rest has no known cause. V and J calls and clone size come straight from that table; D and trimming were deduced from the DNA. The sample table lists 150,000 to 200,000 clones, 75% to 85% of them with a count of one. About 2.2% of the sample lies in the top ten.

This TCR was sampled from a woman aged 50 to 60 in good health and CMV-seronegative. The sample consisted of PBMCs. This sequence uses TRBV11-2 and TRBJ2-5, with TRBD2 identical over 7 junction bases. The DNA sequence is as follows: TGTGCCAGCAGCTTAGGCGGGAGAGAAGAGACCCAGTACTTC. The translation is CASSLGGREETQYF. The CDR3, completed at both ends by the reference TRBV11-2 and TRBJ2-5 genes, gives the full variable domain EAGVAQSPRYKIIEKRQSVAFWCNPISGHATLYWYQQILGQGPKLLIQFQNNGVVDDSQLPKDRFSAERLKGVDSTLKIQPAKLEDSAVYLCASSLGGREETQYFGPGTRLLVL.